The entry below describes one T cell receptor beta chain. This CDR3 spans 15 amino acids. Germline V gene data show CDR1 as MNHEY and CDR2 as SMNVEV (reference sequence). Trimming at V came to 5 bases and at J to 5 bases, leaving 6 bases not matched to a gene. PCR or immunohistochemistry showed mismatch repair deficiency in every enrolled patient. This sample was included in a study of PD-1 blockade in mismatch repair-deficient tumors. Profiled with immunoSEQ multiplex PCR; TCRdb holds only in-frame clones, not every one. The table lists 100,000 to 150,000 clones, 70% to 90% of them singletons. This chain connects TRBV27 to TRBJ2-1; 10 bases are shared with TRBD2. This sample comprised peripheral blood, obtained 44 weeks after starting pembrolizumab. This sequence was found in an adult with mismatch repair-deficient cancer. This chain's CDR3 is CASSQLAGPHNEQFF. The CDR3 DNA reads TGTGCCAGCAGTCAACTAGCGGGACCCCACAATGAGCAGTTCTTC.